This entry is about one T cell receptor (beta chain). The antigen is unknown. This sample includes further DNA sequences coding for the same CDR3. V lost 0 bases, J lost 0 bases, and 6 bases lay in between. This CDR3 spans 15 amino acids. Germline V CDR1 and CDR2: MNHEY, SVGAGI. The method was immunoSEQ multiplex PCR; TCRdb's version includes in-frame clones alone and lacks a portion of them. The sample yields a few million clones, about 92% seen once. The data were taken from a study of shared clonotypes between healthy human individuals. About the research overall: Sampling drew on donors who were a couple of women and three men aged 18 to 49. Findings of the study overall: Naive CD4 clonotype sharing across several donors was approximately 5.2%. Exclusively blood specimens were collected; tissue repertoires likely differ. Estimated clonotype richness was generally higher in naive than memory subsets.

The sequence derives from a man aged 18-30 years in good health. Some clones in this sample may be carry-over from other donors' samples. The specimen sequenced was naive CD4+ T cells from PBMCs. Subset defined: CD45RA+ positively selected. The V gene is TRBV6-5, the J gene TRBJ1-3; D call uncertain. CDR3 sequence reads: CASSYSAGSGNTIYF. DNA of the CDR3: TGTGCCAGCAGTTACTCGGCGGGCTCTGGAAACACCATATATTTT.